The 12 T cell receptor beta chains presented below share a single source sample, sequenced in a study of technical replicates of blood from a handful of donors. Libraries were prepared by immunoSEQ multiplex PCR; TCRdb keeps only in-frame clonotypes and omits some of them. The sample consists of approximately 85,000 clones, around 94% of them appearing once. The sequenced sample consisted of T cells isolated from PBMCs. The receptors come from a human donor in good health.

This rearrangement joins TRBV28 to TRBJ2-7; 10 nucleotides line up with TRBD1. The CDR3 covers 15 residues. J lost 9 bases, V lost 6 bases, and 14 bases had no gene match. Germline loops: CDR1 MDHEN, CDR2 SYDVKM. For the CDR3, the DNA is TGTGCCAGCAGCACTAACGGACAGGGGGTGACGGTGCAGTACTTC. Protein: CASSTNGQGVTVQYF.

The J gene is TRBJ1-2, the V gene TRBV27; D unresolved. Trimming pared 0 bases from V and 2 bases from J, leaving 7 bases between. The CDR3 covers 14 residues. The germline V gene encodes CDR1 MNHEY and CDR2 SMNVEV (reference sequence). The CDR3 coding sequence is TGTGCCAGCAGTTTATCGTACAGCAACTATGGCTACACCTTC. Amino acids: CASSLSYSNYGYTF.

The rearrangement uses TRBV30 and TRBJ1-5; 7 positions match TRBD1. The V gene's germline CDR1 is GTSNPN and CDR2 SVGIG (reference sequence). Trimming cost V 0 bases and J 7 bases; bases outside gene matches: 6. The CDR3 is 14 residues long. CDR3 region: CAWSVPGGDQPQHF. The CDR3 DNA reads as TGTGCCTGGAGTGTACCAGGGGGAGACCAGCCCCAGCATTTT.

This clone was counted once. The chain links TRBV7-8 to TRBJ1-1, with 9 positions matching TRBD1. The CDR3 loop spans 17 amino acids. Germline V gene sequence: CDR1 SGHVS, CDR2 FQNEAQ. J lost 5 bases, V lost 0 bases, and 10 bases had no gene match. The CDR3 reads CASSLAGDRAGWTEAFF. The CDR3, as DNA: TGTGCCAGCAGCTTAGCTGGGGACAGGGCGGGGTGGACTGAAGCTTTCTTT.

The V gene is TRBV2, the J gene TRBJ1-1, with D possibly TRBD1 on 5 matching bases. The germline V and J ends were trimmed by 5 bases and 8 bases, with 12 bases remaining between them. CDR1 SNHLY and CDR2 FYNNEI come from the germline V gene. CDR3 length: 12 amino acids. The CDR3 DNA follows: TGTGCCAGCAGTTCAAGACAGTTAGAAGCTTTCTTT. Translated: CASSSRQLEAFF.

This sequence joins TRBV25-1 and TRBJ2-5; D possibly corresponds to TRBD1 (6 bases). The CDR3 has 15 residues. The V end lost 0 bases, the J end lost 7 bases, and 15 bases lay between the germline ends. Germline V gene sequence: CDR1 MGHDK, CDR2 SYGVNS. The CDR3 nucleotides read TGTGCCAGCAGTGAATATTCAGGGGCTTACGGGACCCAGTACTTC. Amino acids: CASSEYSGAYGTQYF.

The V gene is TRBV10-3, the J gene TRBJ1-1; 8 nucleotides match TRBD1. This CDR3 is 14 amino acids long. V shed 8 bases and J 5 bases; nucleotides not matched to a gene: 10. CDR1 and CDR2 (germline): ENHRY, SYGVKD. The CDR3 coding sequence is TGTGCCATCTATGCCGGACAGGGATTGACTGAAGCTTTCTTT. This gives the protein CAIYAGQGLTEAFF.

The chain carries TRBV25-1 and TRBJ2-3; TRBD2 aligns across 11 bases. The CDR3 runs 16 residues. V was pared by 4 bases and J by 2 bases, with 5 bases of the junction left unmatched. The germline V gene encodes CDR1 MGHDK and CDR2 SYGVNS. The CDR3 loop is CASSARTSGSTDTQYF. CDR3 nucleotide sequence: TGTGCCAGCAGTGCCCGGACTAGCGGGTCCACAGATACGCAGTATTTT.

This sequence joins TRBV7-3 and TRBJ1-2; TRBD1 matches at 7 bases. J lost 8 bases, V lost 2 bases, and 2 bases had no gene match. Looked up from germline, CDR1 is SGHTA and CDR2 is FQGTGA. This CDR3 is 12 amino acids long. CDR3 nucleotides: TGTGCCAGCAGCTTATCAGGGGGAGGCTACACCTTC. The encoded protein is CASSLSGGGYTF.

This chain connects TRBV9 to TRBJ1-2, with D perhaps TRBD1 (6 bases). CDR3 length equals 12 residues. Deletions cut 3 bases from V and 5 bases from J, with 8 bases between. The V gene's germline CDR1 is SGDLS and CDR2 YYNGEE. The CDR3 DNA is TGTGCCAGCAGCGCAACAGGGTATGGCTACACCTTC. Protein sequence: CASSATGYGYTF. The entire variable domain, with the rest obtained from reference TRBV9 and TRBJ1-2, is as follows: DSGVTQTPKHLITATGQRVTLRCSPRSGDLSVYWYQQSLDQGLQFLIQYYNGEERAKGNILERFSAQQFPDLHSELNLSSLELGDSALYFCASSATGYGYTFGSGTRLTVV.

The chain couples TRBV6-6 to TRBJ2-1; D is unclear. With 9 bases removed from V and 4 bases from J, the gap between germline ends came to 7 bases. This CDR3 region has 11 residues. Germline CDR1 is MNHNY and CDR2 is SVGAGI (reference sequence). CDR3 sequence: CASEIYNEQFF. The CDR3 bases are TGTGCCAGTGAGATTTACAATGAGCAGTTCTTC.

The CDR3 coding sequence is TGTGCCTGGAGTGTATGGGAAGGGGCGGGCTACACCTTC. The encoded protein is CAWSVWEGAGYTF. This rearrangement joins TRBV30 to TRBJ1-2; D is possibly TRBD1 (5 bases). The CDR3 covers 13 residues. In germline, CDR1 is GTSNPN, CDR2 SVGIG (reference sequence). V shed 0 bases and J shed 8 bases, with 13 bases lying between them.